This TCR beta chain stems from a study of T cells in Graves' hyperthyroidism and ophthalmopathy. What was amplified from RNA transcripts were TCR beta CDR3 regions. HTBI primers were used for first-round RT-PCR of the TCR CDR3. TCRdb called the multiplex PCR reads again in MiXCR, with one record for every CDR3 protein. The sample has 300,000 to 450,000 distinct CDR3 sequences; roughly a sixth are singletons. Trimming took 1 base from V and 1 from J, leaving 7 bases between them. CDR1 SNHLY and CDR2 FYNNEI come from the germline V gene. The CDR3 has 14 amino acids. It was uncontrolled infection, other autoimmune disease, pregnancy or lactation that excluded patients. This sample holds PBMCs from roughly 10 ml fresh peripheral blood.

Sequenced material: blood. The chain employs TRBV2 and TRBJ1-1; weak D call: TRBD1 (6 bases). The receptor was isolated from a woman aged 25-40 years with Graves' hyperthyroidism that later progressed to Graves' ophthalmopathy. As DNA, the CDR3 is TGTGCCAGCAGTGAAGAGGGGGGGAACACTGAAGCTTTCTTT. This sequence encodes CASSEEGGNTEAFF.